Listed here is a single TCR beta chain. What it recognizes is unknown. These data come from a study of cytomegalovirus exposure and HLA in healthy donors. Study conclusions and caveats: Cytomegalovirus-associated status was assigned to roughly 160 TCR beta chains. With high specificity and sensitivity, the classifier reportedly diagnosed cytomegalovirus status. While the bulk of TCR sequences proved rare, some public TCRs turned up in many donors.

The CDR3 is 13 amino acids. Germline assignment: CDR1 SQVTM and CDR2 ANQGSEA. With V trimmed by 5 bases and J by 3 bases, 5 bases remained unmatched. TCRdb's table, derived via immunoSEQ multiplex PCR, lists solely in-frame clones and lacks some. The sample contains roughly 180,000 clones, roughly 86% of which appear only once. The TCR sequence derives from a man aged 25-40 years in good health and CMV-seropositive. The material sequenced was PBMCs. This sequence joins TRBV29-1 and TRBJ1-1; the match to TRBD1 covers 8 bases. The DNA of the CDR3 is TGCAGCGTTCTGGACAGGGATGACACTGAAGCTTTCTTT. It encodes CSVLDRDDTEAFF.